The 22 T cell receptor beta chains given below trace back to one sample, sequenced in a study of blood T cell repertoires in COVID-19. Repertoires were generated with immunoSEQ multiplex PCR, while TCRdb's copy carries only in-frame clones and drops some. Found here are 150,000 to 200,000 clones, approximately 90% of them singletons; the top ten hold roughly 7%. Input material: peripheral blood. These TCRs come from a woman older than 75 in a cohort sampled during active or convalescent COVID-19.

CDR3 DNA: TGTGCCAGCTCCTTCTCGAGCTCCTATAATTCACCCCTCCACTTT. This codes for CASSFSSSYNSPLHF. The V call is TRBV6-5, the J call TRBJ1-6; no reliable D call. Germline-derived CDR1 and CDR2 are MNHEY and SVGAGI. There are 15 residues in the CDR3. V lost 8 bases and J 0 bases, leaving 11 bases between the germline ends.

The chain couples TRBV24-1 to TRBJ1-2; D unresolved. This CDR3 region has 12 residues. The germline V gene has CDR1 KGHDR and CDR2 SFDVKD. Between the trimmed V and J ends, which lost 5 bases and 7 bases, there was a span of 10 bases. The CDR3 region is CATSAGEGGYTF. CDR3 sequence (DNA): TGTGCCACCAGTGCAGGTGAGGGTGGCTACACCTTC.

The rearrangement joins TRBV11-3 to TRBJ2-5; no clear D. Looked up from germline, CDR1 is SGHNT and CDR2 is YENEEA. The CDR3 has 12 amino acids. Trimming removed 2 bases from V and 4 bases from J, with 5 bases in between. This chain's CDR3 is CASSLMRETQYF. The DNA for the CDR3 is TGTGCCAGCAGCTTAATGAGAGAGACCCAGTACTTC. The full variable domain, with the rest looked up from reference TRBV11-3 and TRBJ2-5, is EAGVVQSPRYKIIEKKQPVAFWCNPISGHNTLYWYLQNLGQGPELLIRYENEEAVDDSQLPKDRFSAERLKGVDSTLKIQPAELGDSAVYLCASSLMRETQYFGPGTRLLVL.

The genes are TRBV5-8 and TRBJ1-5; D may be TRBD1 (6 bases). The CDR3 has 12 amino acids. Germline V gene sequence: CDR1 SGHTS, CDR2 YDEGEE. Trimming pared 1 base from V and 15 bases from J, leaving 14 bases between. The CDR3 is CASSLPNRERHF. The CDR3 nucleotides read TGTGCCAGCAGCTTGCCCAACAGGGAGAGGCATTTT. Filled out from reference TRBV5-8 and TRBJ1-5, the complete variable domain reads EAGVTQSPTHLIKTRGQQATLRCSPISGHTSVYWYQQALGLGLQFLLWYDEGEERNRGNFPPRFSGRQFPNYSSELNVNALELEDSALYLCASSLPNRERHFGDGTRLSIL.

The genes are TRBV29-1 and TRBJ1-2; D not certain. The CDR3 is 11 amino acids. CDR1 SQVTM and CDR2 ANQGSEA come from the germline V gene. V was cut by 4 bases and J by 6 bases, with 9 bases left in between. The CDR3 coding sequence is TGCAGCGTTGCAGATTTAGATGGCTACACCTTC. Its translation is CSVADLDGYTF.

The chain carries TRBV24-1 and TRBJ2-5; 7 bases are a match to TRBD1. With 8 bases clipped from V and 3 bases from J, the junction kept 2 bases outside the gene matches. The CDR3 has 12 residues. Germline V gene data show CDR1 as KGHDR and CDR2 as SFDVKD. The CDR3 reads CATNGQEETQYF. DNA for the CDR3: TGTGCCACCAATGGACAGGAAGAGACCCAGTACTTC.

This clone was seen just once. The chain's CDR3 is CASSPIGLGAYEQYF. For the CDR3, the DNA is TGTGCCAGCAGTCCTATAGGGTTAGGGGCCTACGAGCAGTACTTC. The chain has TRBV6-5 and TRBJ2-7; a possible D gene is TRBD1 (5 bases). The CDR3 sequence is 15 residues long. The ends were cut back, 5 bases at V and 2 bases at J, with 16 bases in the middle. Germline V gene sequence: CDR1 MNHEY, CDR2 SVGAGI.

The gene calls are TRBV11-3 and TRBJ2-2, with TRBD1 identical over 9 bases. The length of the CDR3 is 16 residues. The junction had 11 bases not matched to a gene; V was cut back by 5 bases and J by 7 bases. Germline CDR1 reads SGHNT; CDR2 reads YENEEA. This CDR3 reads CASSQVEQGADGELFF. In DNA form, the CDR3 reads TGTGCCAGCAGCCAAGTAGAACAGGGGGCTGACGGGGAGCTGTTTTTT.

The V gene is TRBV6-2 or TRBV6-3, the J gene TRBJ1-5; TRBD1 matches 8 bases. The V segment lost 6 bases and the J segment 7 bases; nucleotides outside the gene matches: 8. Germline V gene lookup returns CDR1 MNHEY and CDR2 SVGEGT. The length of the CDR3 is 14 residues. In DNA form, the CDR3 reads TGTGCCAGCAGCCATGGACAGGGTCAACAGCCCCAGCATTTT. Protein product: CASSHGQGQQPQHF.

J is TRBJ2-3 and V is TRBV10-3; TRBD2 matches 7 bases. Germline lookup yields CDR1 ENHRY and CDR2 SYGVKD. The CDR3 has 17 residues. V shed 6 bases and J 0 bases; nucleotides not matched to a gene: 12. CDR3 DNA: TGTGCCATCAGAACTTCCCGGACTAGAAATAGCACAGATACGCAGTATTTT. It encodes CAIRTSRTRNSTDTQYF.

This rearrangement joins TRBV2 to TRBJ2-1, with TRBD2 identical over 10 bases. Germline V gene data show CDR1 as SNHLY and CDR2 as FYNNEI. The CDR3 is 19 residues long. V lost 8 bases and J lost 5; bases outside the gene matches: 21. The CDR3 bases are TGTGCCAGCGGCTCTAGCGGGAGTGCCCTAAACATCTACAACAATGAGCAGTTCTTC. This codes for CASGSSGSALNIYNNEQFF.

This rearrangement joins TRBV3-1 (or the pseudogene TRBV3-2) to TRBJ2-3; D uncertain. Germline loops: CDR1 LGHDT, CDR2 YNNKEL (reference sequence). Trimming removed 3 bases from V and 0 bases from J, with 10 bases in between. This CDR3 spans 15 amino acids. CDR3 sequence reads: CASSHRVASTDTQYF. CDR3 bases: TGTGCCAGCAGCCATCGAGTAGCAAGCACAGATACGCAGTATTTT.

V gene TRBV30 combines with J gene TRBJ2-1; 13 bases fit TRBD2. Trimming at V came to 8 bases and at J to 9 bases, leaving 7 bases not matched to a gene. The germline gives CDR1 GTSNPN, CDR2 SVGIG (reference sequence). The CDR3 is made up of 13 amino acids. For the CDR3, the DNA is TGTGCCCAGGGGACTAGCGGGACCTTTGAGCAGTTCTTC. It translates to CAQGTSGTFEQFF.

The rearrangement joins TRBV27 to TRBJ1-4, with D perhaps matching TRBD1 (5 bases). CDR1 MNHEY and CDR2 SMNVEV come from the germline V gene (reference sequence). V lost 0 bases and J 1 base, leaving 12 bases between the germline ends. The CDR3 has 17 amino acids. The CDR3, as DNA: TGTGCCAGCAGTTTATCGCCCTGGGGGGGAACTAATGAAAAACTGTTTTTT. The encoded protein is CASSLSPWGGTNEKLFF.

The V gene is TRBV2, the J gene TRBJ1-6, with D maybe TRBD1 (6 bases). CDR1 SNHLY and CDR2 FYNNEI come from the germline V gene. V lost 8 bases and J lost 5, with 13 bases in between. There are 14 residues in the CDR3. CDR3 sequence reads: CASVGQTNNSPLHF. The CDR3 DNA reads TGTGCCAGCGTCGGACAGACAAATAATTCACCCCTCCACTTT.

This clone was counted once. The rearrangement links TRBV28 to TRBJ1-6, with a possible D match to TRBD1 (6 bases). V lost 5 bases, J lost 10 bases, and 12 bases lay in between. Germline V CDR1 and CDR2: MDHEN, SYDVKM. There are 13 residues in the CDR3. CDR3 DNA: TGTGCCAGCAGTAAGCAGGGGCGCTCACCCCTCCACTTT. Its translation: CASSKQGRSPLHF.

The rearrangement links TRBV6-5 to TRBJ2-1; TRBD2 aligns across 11 bases. The CDR3 spans 15 residues. V lost 6 bases to trimming and J lost 4 bases; unmatched junction nucleotides: 5. Germline CDR1 MNHEY, CDR2 SVGAGI. CDR3 sequence (DNA): TGTGCCAGCAGAGCCGGGACTAGCGGTTACAATGAGCAGTTCTTC. Translated, it gives CASRAGTSGYNEQFF.

The chain has TRBV7-6 and TRBJ2-7, with 7 bases fitting TRBD2. J lost 0 bases, V lost 5 bases, and 7 bases had no gene match. Germline V gene lookup returns CDR1 SGHVS and CDR2 FNYEAQ. The CDR3 covers 15 residues. The CDR3 loop is CASSQRASGSYEQYF. CDR3 coding DNA: TGTGCCAGCAGCCAACGGGCTAGCGGCTCCTACGAGCAGTACTTC.

The chain joins TRBV19 to TRBJ1-5; 9 bases agree with TRBD1. The germline gives CDR1 LNHDA, CDR2 SQIVND (reference sequence). J gave up 4 bases and V 9 bases, and 10 bases lay outside the gene matches. The CDR3 has 15 residues. The DNA for the CDR3 is TGTGCCAGCCATTCTACCGGGACAGGGAATCAGCCCCAGCATTTT. Amino acid sequence: CASHSTGTGNQPQHF.

The gene calls are TRBV28 and TRBJ1-1; D not certain. The CDR3 consists of 13 residues. Germline V CDR1 and CDR2: MDHEN, SYDVKM. V lost 6 bases and J lost 5, with 13 bases in between. CDR3 in amino acids: CASSSGYGTEAFF. The CDR3 nucleotides are TGTGCCAGCAGCTCCGGGTACGGAACTGAAGCTTTCTTT.

The chain uses TRBV30 and TRBJ1-5; D unresolved. Germline CDR1 is GTSNPN and CDR2 is SVGIG (reference sequence). V lost 3 bases, J lost 2 bases, and 11 bases lay in between. CDR3 length: 14 residues. This CDR3 is CAWRAGGGNQPQHF. DNA for the CDR3: TGTGCCTGGAGGGCAGGTGGCGGCAATCAGCCCCAGCATTTT.

The chain links TRBV19 to TRBJ1-1, with 9 bases matching TRBD1. This CDR3 contains 16 residues. The germline V gene encodes CDR1 LNHDA and CDR2 SQIVND (reference sequence). V lost 3 bases to trimming and J lost 6 bases; unmatched junction nucleotides: 11. The CDR3 here is CASSMGDRVRYAEAFF. Here the CDR3 DNA reads TGTGCCAGTAGTATGGGGGACAGGGTAAGGTATGCTGAAGCTTTCTTT.